The source of this TCR beta chain is a study of graft-versus-host responses after intestinal transplantation. Study-wide context: Recipients were all induced with anti-thymocyte globulin, then given tacrolimus and steroids for about 3 years. Points from the study as a whole: Graft-donor T cell macrochimerism coincided with high graft-versus-host to host-versus-graft clonal ratios in allografts.

Only in-frame clones appear in the TCRdb table, and some are missing; sequencing was by immunoSEQ multiplex PCR. There are about 5,200 clones in the sample; approximately 68% occur only once, and around an eighth lies in the top ten. Regarding this clone: The antigen remains unidentified.

Tissue from the graft was processed to free its intraepithelial and lamina propria lymphocytes. CDR1 and CDR2 from the germline V gene are MGHRA and YSYEKL. The CDR3 is 15 amino acids. J is TRBJ2-5 and V is TRBV4-1; 7 bases agree with TRBD2. With the DNA end fitting TRBJ2-7 better, the J assignment may be wrong. This receptor was taken from a human patient who received an intestinal transplant, so some T cells may come from the graft donor. Sample: ileum tissue, taken 250 to 280 days after intestinal transplant. Here the CDR3 reads CASSPDRDYSYEQYF. DNA for the CDR3: TGCGCCAGCAGCCCAGACCGGGACTACTCCTACGAGCAGTACTTC.